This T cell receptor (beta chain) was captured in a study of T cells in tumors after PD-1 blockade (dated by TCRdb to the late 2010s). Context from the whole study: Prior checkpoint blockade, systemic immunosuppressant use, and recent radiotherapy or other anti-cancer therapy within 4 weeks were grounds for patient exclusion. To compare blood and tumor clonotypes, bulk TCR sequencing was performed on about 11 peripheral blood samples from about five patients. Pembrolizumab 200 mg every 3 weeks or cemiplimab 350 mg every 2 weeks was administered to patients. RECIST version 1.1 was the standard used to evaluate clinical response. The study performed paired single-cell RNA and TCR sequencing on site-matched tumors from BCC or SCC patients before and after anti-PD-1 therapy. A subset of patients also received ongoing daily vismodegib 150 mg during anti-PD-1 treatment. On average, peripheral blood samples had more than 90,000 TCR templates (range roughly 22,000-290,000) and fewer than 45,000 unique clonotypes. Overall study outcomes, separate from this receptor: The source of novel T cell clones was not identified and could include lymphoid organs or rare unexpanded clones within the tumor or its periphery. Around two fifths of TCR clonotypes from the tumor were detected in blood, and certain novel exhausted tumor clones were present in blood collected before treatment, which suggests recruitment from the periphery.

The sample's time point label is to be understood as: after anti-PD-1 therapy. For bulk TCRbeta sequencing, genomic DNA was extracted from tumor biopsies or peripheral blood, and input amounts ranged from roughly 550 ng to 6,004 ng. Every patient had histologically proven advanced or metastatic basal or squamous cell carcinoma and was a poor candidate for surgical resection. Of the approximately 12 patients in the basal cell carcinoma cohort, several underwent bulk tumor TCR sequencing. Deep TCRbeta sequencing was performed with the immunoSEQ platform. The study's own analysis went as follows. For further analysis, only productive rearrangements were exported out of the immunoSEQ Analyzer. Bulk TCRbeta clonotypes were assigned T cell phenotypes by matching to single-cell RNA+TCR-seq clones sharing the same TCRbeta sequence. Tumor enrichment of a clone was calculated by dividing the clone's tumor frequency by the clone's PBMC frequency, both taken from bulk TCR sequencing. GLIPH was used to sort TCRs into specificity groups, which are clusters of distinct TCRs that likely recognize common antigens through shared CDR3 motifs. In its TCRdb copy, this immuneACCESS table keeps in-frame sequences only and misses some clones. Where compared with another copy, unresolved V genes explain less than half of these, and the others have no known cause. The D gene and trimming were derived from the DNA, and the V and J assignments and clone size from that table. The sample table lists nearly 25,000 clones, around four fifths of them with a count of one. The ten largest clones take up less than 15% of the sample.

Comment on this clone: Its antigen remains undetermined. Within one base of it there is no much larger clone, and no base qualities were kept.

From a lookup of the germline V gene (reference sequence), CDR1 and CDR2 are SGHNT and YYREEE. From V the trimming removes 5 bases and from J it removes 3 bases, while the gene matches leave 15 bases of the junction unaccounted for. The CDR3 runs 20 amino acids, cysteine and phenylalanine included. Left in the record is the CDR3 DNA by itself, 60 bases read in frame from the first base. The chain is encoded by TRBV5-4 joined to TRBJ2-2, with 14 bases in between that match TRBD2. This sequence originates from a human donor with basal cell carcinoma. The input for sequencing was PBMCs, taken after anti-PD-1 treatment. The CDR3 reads CASRSGVTSGGAVDTGELFF. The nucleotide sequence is TGTGCCAGCAGATCGGGCGTGACTAGCGGGGGGGCCGTGGACACCGGGGAGCTGTTTTTT.